The source of this T cell receptor (beta chain) is a study of blood T cells in healthy people across ages. The CDR3 sequence is 14 residues long. V was clipped by 6 bases and J by 0 bases, with 12 bases between them. Germline loops: CDR1 DFQATT, CDR2 SNEGSKA (reference sequence). Together with a sample-barcoded 5' primer, a J-beta primer mix was included in a second PCR lasting about 6 to 11 cycles. TCRdb used MiXCR to reprocess the 5' RACE reads, holding one entry per CDR3 protein. The sample has around 1,100,000 distinct CDR3 sequences, approximately 38% seen once. Input material: blood. The sequence came from a man between 18 and 29 years old in good health. The chain combines TRBV20-1 with TRBJ2-1; D is possibly TRBD2 (5 bases). In DNA form, the CDR3 reads TGCAGTGCGGAGCGGTGGAGCTCCTACAATGAGCAGTTCTTC. Amino acid sequence: CSAERWSSYNEQFF.